This is a list of T cell receptor beta chains from one sample in a study of blood T cell repertoires in COVID-19. Clones were read by immunoSEQ multiplex PCR, and TCRdb kept only the in-frame ones, dropping some. The sample records under 75,000 clones, around 86% being singletons. Sequenced material: peripheral blood. The receptors were gathered from a woman older than 75 with active or convalescent COVID-19. CDR3s leave out the opening cysteine and the closing phenylalanine or tryptophan. The order of the fields is J gene, V gene, CDR3 protein.

j_call: TRBJ1-2; v_call: TRBV6-5; cdr3_aa: ASRQQGMHGYT
j_call: TRBJ1-1; v_call: TRBV19; cdr3_aa: ASSIPGGKAF
j_call: TRBJ1-2; v_call: TRBV20-1; cdr3_aa: SASVQGLNYGYT
j_call: TRBJ1-5; v_call: TRBV7-8; cdr3_aa: ASSLRQTSQPQH
j_call: TRBJ1-1; v_call: TRBV6-5; cdr3_aa: ASSYSVGVGNTEAF
j_call: TRBJ2-2; v_call: TRBV5-4; cdr3_aa: ASSRDRGRRGTGELF
j_call: TRBJ2-2; v_call: TRBV19; cdr3_aa: ASSYRVAGELF
j_call: TRBJ1-2; v_call: TRBV19; cdr3_aa: ASSIGTFVLGTVAHGYT
j_call: TRBJ2-1; v_call: TRBV7-9; cdr3_aa: ASSSLRGAGNEQF
j_call: TRBJ2-5; v_call: TRBV19; cdr3_aa: ASSIAGAQETQY
j_call: TRBJ2-1; v_call: TRBV24-1; cdr3_aa: ATRKTSGGFDNEQF
j_call: TRBJ1-6; v_call: TRBV19; cdr3_aa: ASSIGQRLNSPLH
j_call: TRBJ2-3; v_call: TRBV19; cdr3_aa: ASSQGGGGSTDTQY
j_call: TRBJ2-1; v_call: TRBV7-2; cdr3_aa: ASSTLAGSYNEQF
j_call: TRBJ1-4; v_call: TRBV7-2; cdr3_aa: ASSLGDSSLREKLF
j_call: TRBJ2-7; v_call: TRBV7-9; cdr3_aa: ASTKTSGYEQY
j_call: TRBJ1-2; v_call: TRBV6-5; cdr3_aa: ASSSRGREFGGYT
j_call: TRBJ2-3; v_call: TRBV7-3; cdr3_aa: ASSLGAGGGADTQY
j_call: TRBJ2-2; v_call: TRBV7-2; cdr3_aa: ASSLRQAGGTGELF
j_call: TRBJ2-2; v_call: TRBV9; cdr3_aa: ASSASGGATGELF
j_call: TRBJ1-2; v_call: TRBV14; cdr3_aa: ASSHVPGQGYGYT
j_call: TRBJ1-3; v_call: TRBV7-2; cdr3_aa: ASSFIGDSGNTIY
j_call: TRBJ2-1; v_call: TRBV15; cdr3_aa: ATSSQPGLAVGEQF
j_call: TRBJ1-4; v_call: TRBV7-9; cdr3_aa: ASSLLAGVATNEKLF
j_call: TRBJ1-6; v_call: TRBV28; cdr3_aa: ASSVIQSSPLH
j_call: TRBJ1-6; v_call: TRBV25-1; cdr3_aa: ASSEAGANSPLH
j_call: TRBJ2-1; v_call: TRBV12-5; cdr3_aa: ASARRADFSEQF
j_call: TRBJ2-7; v_call: TRBV14; cdr3_aa: ASSLRTRDYEQY
j_call: TRBJ2-7; v_call: TRBV21-1; cdr3_aa: ASSKNSTGVYEQY
j_call: TRBJ1-2; v_call: TRBV5-1; cdr3_aa: ASSLQGGHYGYT
j_call: TRBJ2-7; v_call: TRBV6-6; cdr3_aa: ASSYPPGDEQY
j_call: TRBJ2-7; v_call: TRBV27; cdr3_aa: ASSLGGKQY
j_call: TRBJ2-7; v_call: TRBV6-6; cdr3_aa: ASSAIAGGEQY
j_call: TRBJ1-1; v_call: TRBV21-1; cdr3_aa: ASSIDRGHHVNTEAF
j_call: TRBJ2-1; v_call: TRBV7-9; cdr3_aa: AGTGGKYNEQF
j_call: TRBJ1-3; v_call: TRBV19; cdr3_aa: ASRQGAAGNTIY
j_call: TRBJ2-3; v_call: TRBV6-4; cdr3_aa: ASSEGQAVPDTQY
j_call: TRBJ1-5; v_call: TRBV19; cdr3_aa: ASSAVNQPQH
j_call: TRBJ1-5; v_call: TRBV6-4; cdr3_aa: ASSDTSDSSNQPQH
j_call: TRBJ2-1; v_call: TRBV7-9; cdr3_aa: ASSLDRLSYNEQF
j_call: TRBJ1-1; v_call: TRBV7-2; cdr3_aa: ASSGDSGLGTEAF